This T cell receptor beta chain was identified in a study of CD8 T cells in ankylosing spondylitis. This CDR3 is 12 amino acids long. CDR1 and CDR2 from the germline V gene are MNHEY and SVGAGI. V was pared by 8 bases and J by 0 bases, with 6 bases between. Overall study findings and caveats: CD8+ disease-linked clones were present at relatively low frequencies in blood.

Using quantitative 5'-RACE with molecular barcodes, the authors made TCR beta libraries. Each CDR3 protein is one row after TCRdb ran MiXCR on the 5' RACE reads. In the table there are 200,000 to 250,000 distinct CDR3 sequences, over 9.5% of which are singletons. Ten or more counts support this clonotype. Its cognate antigen is unknown. The receptor was derived from a male donor with ankylosing spondylitis or in good health (not recorded which). Material for sequencing was blood, either unsorted or a sorted T cell fraction (not recorded which). The chain employs TRBV6-5 and TRBJ2-3; D possibly uses TRBD1 or TRBD2 (5 bases each). As DNA, the CDR3 is TGTGCCAGCGGGGGTAGCACAGATACGCAGTATTTT. It encodes CASGGSTDTQYF.